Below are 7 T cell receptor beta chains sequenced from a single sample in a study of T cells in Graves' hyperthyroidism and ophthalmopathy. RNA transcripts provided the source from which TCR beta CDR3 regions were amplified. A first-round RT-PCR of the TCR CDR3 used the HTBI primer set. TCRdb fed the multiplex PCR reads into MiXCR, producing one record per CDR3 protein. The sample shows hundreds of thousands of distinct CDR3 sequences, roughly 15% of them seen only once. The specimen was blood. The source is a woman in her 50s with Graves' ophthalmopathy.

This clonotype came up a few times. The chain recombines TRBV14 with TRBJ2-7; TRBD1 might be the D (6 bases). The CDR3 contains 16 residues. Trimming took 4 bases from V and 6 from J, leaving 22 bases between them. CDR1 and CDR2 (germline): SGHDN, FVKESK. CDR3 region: CASSRLYGQSASEQYF. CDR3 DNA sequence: TGTGCCAGCAGCCGCCTATACGGACAGTCGGCGAGCGAGCAGTACTTC.

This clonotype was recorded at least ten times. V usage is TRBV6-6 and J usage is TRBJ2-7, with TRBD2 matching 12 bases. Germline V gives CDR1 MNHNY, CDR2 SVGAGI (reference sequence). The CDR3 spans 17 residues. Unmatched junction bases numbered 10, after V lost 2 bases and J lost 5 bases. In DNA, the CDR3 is TGTGCCAGCAGTTACCTACCCGGGACTAGCGGGTCCCACGAGCAGTACTTC. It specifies CASSYLPGTSGSHEQYF.

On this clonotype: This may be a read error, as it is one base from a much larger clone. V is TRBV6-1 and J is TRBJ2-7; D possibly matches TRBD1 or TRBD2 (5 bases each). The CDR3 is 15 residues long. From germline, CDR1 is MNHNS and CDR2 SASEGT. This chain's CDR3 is CASGGPGRTSYVQYF. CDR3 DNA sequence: TGTGCCAGCGGAGGACCGGGACGGACCTCCTACGTGCAGTACTTC.

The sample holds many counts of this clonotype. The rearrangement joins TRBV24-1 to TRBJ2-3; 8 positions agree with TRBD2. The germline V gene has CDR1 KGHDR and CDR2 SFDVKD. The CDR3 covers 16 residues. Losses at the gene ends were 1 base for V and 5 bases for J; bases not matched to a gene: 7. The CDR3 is CATSDFGSGSLDTQYF. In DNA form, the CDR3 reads TGTGCCACCAGTGATTTTGGCAGCGGGAGTTTAGATACGCAGTATTTT.

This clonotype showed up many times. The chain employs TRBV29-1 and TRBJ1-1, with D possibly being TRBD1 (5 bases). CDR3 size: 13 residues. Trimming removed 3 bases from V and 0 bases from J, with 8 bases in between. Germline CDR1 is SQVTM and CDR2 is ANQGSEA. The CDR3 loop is CSVEGRMNTEAFF. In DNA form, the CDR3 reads TGCAGCGTTGAGGGGCGGATGAACACTGAAGCTTTCTTT. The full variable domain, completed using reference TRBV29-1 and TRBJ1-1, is SAVISQKPSRDICQRGTSLTIQCQVDSQVTMMFWYRQQPGQSLTLIATANQGSEATYESGFVIDKFPISRPNLTFSTLTVSNMSPEDSSIYLCSVEGRMNTEAFFGQGTRLTVV.

This CDR3 is CASSIRTKNQPQHF. The CDR3 nucleotides read TGTGCCAGTAGCATCAGGACGAAAAATCAGCCCCAGCATTTT. The chain carries TRBV19 and TRBJ1-5; no clear D gene. Germline V gene lookup returns CDR1 LNHDA and CDR2 SQIVND (reference sequence). CDR3 length: 14 amino acids. V lost 6 bases and J lost 4, with 13 bases in between.

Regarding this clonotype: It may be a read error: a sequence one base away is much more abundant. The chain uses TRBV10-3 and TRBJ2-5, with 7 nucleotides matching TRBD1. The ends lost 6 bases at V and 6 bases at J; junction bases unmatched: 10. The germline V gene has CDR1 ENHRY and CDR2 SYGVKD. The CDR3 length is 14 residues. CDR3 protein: CAIRGDRDGKTQYF. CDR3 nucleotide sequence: TGTGCCATCAGAGGGGACAGAGATGGGAAGACCCAGTACTTC.